Presented here are 32 T cell receptor beta chains from one specimen sequenced in a study of cytomegalovirus exposure and HLA in healthy donors. PCR used 60 Vbeta primers and 13 Jbeta primers. TCRdb's table, derived via immunoSEQ multiplex PCR, lists solely in-frame clones and lacks some. The data hold approximately 210,000 clones, with about four fifths observed a single time. Sequencing used PBMCs. The receptors here all came from a girl aged 10 to 17 in good health and CMV-seropositive.

Concerning this clone itself: Relative to the germline gene, one junction end is altered; a read error may explain this. The sample holds other DNA sequences that translate to the same CDR3. This chain uses TRBV30 with TRBJ1-2; D might be TRBD1 (6 bases). CDR3 length equals 12 residues. CDR1 and CDR2 from the germline V gene are GTSNPN and SVGIG (reference sequence). The CDR3 region has the DNA TGCGCCTCTTCAGGGGTTCCCCCTGGCTACACCTTC. It is translated as CASSGVPPGYTF.

This clone was counted between two and nine times. The V gene is TRBV18, the J gene TRBJ2-7, with a weak D call TRBD1 (5 bases). V lost 3 bases to trimming and J lost 11 bases, with 23 bases between them. In germline, CDR1 is KGHSH, CDR2 LQKENI. The CDR3 totals 15 residues. In nucleotides, the CDR3 is TGTGCCAGCTCACCTTCGCCTGACAGACCTAGGAGCGAGTACTTC. As protein: CASSPSPDRPRSEYF.

The V gene is TRBV15, the J gene TRBJ2-1; TRBD2 agrees at 10 bases. V was clipped by 5 bases and J by 4 bases; unmatched bases: 5. Per the germline V gene, CDR1 is LNHNV and CDR2 is YYDKDF (reference sequence). The CDR3 consists of 15 residues. CDR3 nucleotide sequence: TGTGCCACCAGCGAACGGACTAGCGGATACAATGAGCAGTTCTTC. It is translated as CATSERTSGYNEQFF.

The V call is TRBV11-2, the J call TRBJ1-1; D not certain. Per germline, CDR1 SGHAT and CDR2 FQNNGV. This CDR3 region has 15 residues. With 0 bases removed from V and 3 bases from J, the gap between germline ends came to 11 bases. The CDR3 spells CASSLEGGSHTEAFF. Here the CDR3 DNA reads TGTGCCAGCAGCTTAGAAGGCGGCAGTCACACTGAAGCTTTCTTT.

This chain connects TRBV5-1 to TRBJ2-3; 8 bases fit TRBD2. The CDR3 sequence is 18 residues long. CDR1 SGHRS and CDR2 YFSETQ come from the germline V gene. V lost 1 base, J lost 0 bases, and 10 bases stayed unmatched. CDR3 residues: CASSLSGSGASSTDTQYF. The CDR3 bases are TGCGCCAGCAGCTTGTCGGGTAGCGGGGCTTCTAGCACAGATACGCAGTATTTT.

The chain employs TRBV7-2 and TRBJ2-5, with 8 bases matching TRBD1. V lost 3 bases, J lost 0 bases, and 3 bases stayed unmatched. The CDR3 totals 15 residues. The germline CDR1 and CDR2 sequences are SGHTA and FQGNSA. CDR3 protein: CASSFRTGYQETQYF. The CDR3 DNA follows: TGTGCCAGCAGCTTTAGGACAGGGTACCAAGAGACCCAGTACTTC. Variable domain in full (rest from reference TRBV7-2 and TRBJ2-5): GAGVSQSPSNKVTEKGKDVELRCDPISGHTALYWYRQSLGQGLEFLIYFQGNSAPDKSGLPSDRFSAERTGGSVSTLTIQRTQQEDSAVYLCASSFRTGYQETQYFGPGTRLLVL.

This chain links TRBV23-1 with TRBJ2-4, with 9 bases lining up with TRBD1. TRBV23-1 is designated an ORF whose function remains uncertain. V trimming: 4 bases; J trimming: 3 bases; junction bases outside the gene matches: 22. CDR3 size: 21 residues. The CDR3 nucleotides are TGCGCCAGCAGTCGTTCCTGGCTCACCGGGACAGGGCGGTGGGGCAAAAACATTCAGTACTTC. Its protein is CASSRSWLTGTGRWGKNIQYF.

This clone was seen a few times. The chain links TRBV7-8 to TRBJ1-1; 12 nucleotides agree with TRBD1. This CDR3 has 15 amino acids. Germline CDR1 is SGHVS and CDR2 is FQNEAQ. The V segment lost 4 bases and the J segment 6 bases; nucleotides outside the gene matches: 6. The CDR3 sequence is CASSSGTGGLAEAFF. Written as DNA, the CDR3 is TGTGCCAGCAGCTCGGGGACAGGGGGCTTGGCTGAAGCTTTCTTT.

The rearrangement links TRBV30 to TRBJ1-3, with 8 bases aligning to TRBD1. Germline-derived CDR1 and CDR2 are GTSNPN and SVGIG (reference sequence). The CDR3 contains 14 residues. Losses at the gene ends were 5 bases for V and 0 bases for J; bases not matched to a gene: 3. The CDR3 region has the DNA TGTGCCTGGGAGACAGGGGACTCTGGAAACACCATATATTTT. This codes for CAWETGDSGNTIYF.

The chain links TRBV15 to TRBJ1-2; 11 bases are shared with TRBD1. The germline CDR1 and CDR2 sequences are LNHNV and YYDKDF (reference sequence). This CDR3 has 13 residues. Germline trimming cut 9 bases from V and 4 bases from J; bases unmatched to any gene: 4. CDR3 sequence: CATGTGGSYGYTF. CDR3 nucleotides: TGTGCCACAGGGACAGGGGGATCCTATGGCTACACCTTC.

The DNA for the CDR3 is TGTGCCAGCAGCTTAGCGTCAGGTGATCAGCCCCAGCATTTT. Its translation is CASSLASGDQPQHF. The gene calls are TRBV7-2 and TRBJ1-5; the D is unclear. The V and J ends lost 0 bases and 5 bases respectively, with 8 bases between them. There are 14 residues in the CDR3. The germline V gene has CDR1 SGHTA and CDR2 FQGNSA.

The chain is built from TRBV4-3 and TRBJ2-1, with 8 bases identical to TRBD1. Germline CDR1 reads LGHNA; CDR2 reads YSLEER. With 1 base clipped from V and 12 bases from J, the junction kept 5 bases outside the gene matches. CDR3 length: 13 amino acids. The CDR3 region has the DNA TGCGCCAGCAGCCAAGGAACAGGGGGGTGGCAGTTCTTC. Translation: CASSQGTGGWQFF.

This clone was found a few times. The rearrangement uses TRBV4-3 and TRBJ2-5; 11 bases agree with TRBD2. Looked up from germline, CDR1 is LGHNA and CDR2 is YSLEER. The CDR3 is 18 residues long. With V trimmed by 0 bases and J by 5 bases, 11 bases remained unmatched. CDR3 amino acids: CASSQDRVAGGLGETQYF. The CDR3 region has the DNA TGCGCCAGCAGCCAAGATCGGGTAGCGGGGGGGCTGGGTGAGACCCAGTACTTC.

V usage is TRBV7-9 and J usage is TRBJ1-6, with D perhaps TRBD1 (5 bases). Germline V gives CDR1 SEHNR, CDR2 FQNEAQ (reference sequence). V lost 6 bases to trimming and J lost 3 bases, with 15 bases between them. The CDR3 has 16 amino acids. CDR3 nucleotides: TGTGCCAGCAGGGATTGGGGGGGTAACTATAATTCACCCCTCCACTTT. It encodes CASRDWGGNYNSPLHF.

The chain employs TRBV7-7 and TRBJ2-7, with 8 bases lining up with TRBD1. V lost 5 bases to trimming and J lost 0 bases; unmatched junction nucleotides: 6. The CDR3 extends over 15 amino acids. Germline assignment: CDR1 SSHAT and CDR2 FNYEAQ (reference sequence). CDR3 DNA sequence: TGTGCCAGCAGCCTCGGACAGGGTCGCTCCTACGAGCAGTACTTC. Its protein is CASSLGQGRSYEQYF.

This clone was observed a single time. The chain joins TRBV15 to TRBJ2-1, with D possibly TRBD1 on 6 matching bases. The length of the CDR3 is 16 residues. Trimming took off 0 bases at V and 4 bases at J, with 13 bases between the two ends. Germline lookup yields CDR1 LNHNV and CDR2 YYDKDF (reference sequence). The CDR3 sequence: CATSREGAGEYNEQFF. In DNA, the CDR3 is TGTGCCACCAGCAGAGAAGGGGCAGGGGAGTACAATGAGCAGTTCTTC.

The chain is built from TRBV11-2 and TRBJ2-5; 7 bases agree with TRBD1. This CDR3 is 14 amino acids long. The germline V gene has CDR1 SGHAT and CDR2 FQNNGV. The junction had 8 bases not matched to a gene; V was cut back by 5 bases and J by 5 bases. The CDR3 sequence is CASSATGSSETQYF. The DNA of the CDR3 is TGTGCCAGCAGCGCGACAGGGTCCTCGGAGACCCAGTACTTC.

V and J are TRBV5-8 and TRBJ1-5, with D perhaps TRBD1 (6 bases). CDR3 length equals 14 residues. Trimming shortened V by 2 bases and J by 2 bases, and 8 bases separated the two germline ends. Germline V gene data show CDR1 as SGHTS and CDR2 as YDEGEE. The CDR3 DNA reads as TGTGCCAGCAGCTTCCGACAGGGCAATCAGCCCCAGCATTTT. This translates into CASSFRQGNQPQHF. Full variable domain (missing parts from reference TRBV5-8 and TRBJ1-5): EAGVTQSPTHLIKTRGQQATLRCSPISGHTSVYWYQQALGLGLQFLLWYDEGEERNRGNFPPRFSGRQFPNYSSELNVNALELEDSALYLCASSFRQGNQPQHFGDGTRLSIL.

The V gene is TRBV25-1, the J gene TRBJ1-1, with 7 bases aligning to TRBD1. Germline trimming cut 6 bases from V and 7 bases from J; bases unmatched to any gene: 8. Germline V gene sequence: CDR1 MGHDK, CDR2 SYGVNS. The CDR3 contains 13 residues. The CDR3 loop reads CASRETGSNEAFF. The CDR3 DNA is TGTGCCAGCAGAGAGACAGGGTCGAATGAAGCTTTCTTT.

The J gene is TRBJ2-5, the V gene TRBV9; D is uncertain. In germline, CDR1 is SGDLS, CDR2 YYNGEE. V shed 1 base and J shed 6 bases, with 13 bases lying between them. The CDR3 totals 14 residues. Written as DNA, the CDR3 is TGTGCCAGCAGCGTATCCGATGGAGTGAAGACCCAGTACTTC. Translated, it gives CASSVSDGVKTQYF.

The CDR3: CASSVGDRGLNEKLFF. For the CDR3, the DNA is TGTGCCAGCAGCGTAGGGGACAGGGGGCTTAATGAAAAACTGTTTTTT. The chain employs TRBV9 and TRBJ1-4; 12 bases line up with TRBD1. V was pared by 0 bases and J by 4 bases, with 1 base of the junction left unmatched. The CDR3 loop spans 16 amino acids. Germline CDR1 and CDR2: SGDLS and YYNGEE.

This chain links TRBV30 with TRBJ1-1, with D possibly being TRBD1 (5 bases). V lost 4 bases to trimming and J lost 0 bases, with 12 bases between them. This CDR3 contains 14 residues. Germline V lookup: CDR1 GTSNPN, CDR2 SVGIG (reference sequence). CDR3 bases: TGTGCCTGGATAGGGGATATTTTGAACACTGAAGCTTTCTTT. This encodes CAWIGDILNTEAFF.

This chain uses TRBV10-2 with TRBJ2-7; 8 bases agree with TRBD1. The V gene end was trimmed by 6 bases and the J gene end by 3 bases; junction bases not matched to a gene: 4. Germline CDR1 WSHSY, CDR2 SAAADI. This CDR3 region has 13 residues. The CDR3 is CASRETGDYEQYF. DNA of the CDR3: TGCGCCAGCAGGGAGACAGGGGACTACGAGCAGTACTTC.

The chain has TRBV12-5 and TRBJ2-7, with 10 bases aligning to TRBD1. Germline CDR1 and CDR2: LGHNT and FRNRAP. This CDR3 spans 14 amino acids. Trimming at V came to 5 bases and at J to 6 bases, leaving 7 bases not matched to a gene. For the CDR3, the DNA is TGTGCTAGTGGTCCGACAGGGGGCGTGGTCGAGCAGTACTTC. Its translation: CASGPTGGVVEQYF. Full variable domain (rest looked up from reference TRBV12-5 and TRBJ2-7): DARVTQTPRHKVTEMGQEVTMRCQPILGHNTVFWYRQTMMQGLELLAYFRNRAPLDDSGMPKDRFSAEMPDATLATLKIQPSEPRDSAVYFCASGPTGGVVEQYFGPGTRLTVT.

The J gene is TRBJ1-6, the V gene TRBV30; D call uncertain. The CDR3 loop spans 9 amino acids. Germline V CDR1 and CDR2: GTSNPN, SVGIG (reference sequence). The CDR3: CGTDSPLHF. Here the CDR3 DNA reads TGTGGAACGGATTCACCCCTCCACTTT.

The genes are TRBV5-6 and TRBJ2-5; 16 bases are shared with TRBD2. J was trimmed by 2 bases and V by 4 bases; bases with no gene match: 8. The CDR3 covers 18 residues. The germline V gene has CDR1 SGHDT and CDR2 YYEEEE. CDR3 residues: CASSLGTSGGDRQETQYF. The CDR3 DNA sequence: TGTGCCAGCAGCCTCGGGACTAGCGGGGGGGACCGACAAGAGACCCAGTACTTC.

V gene TRBV7-2 combines with J gene TRBJ2-7; 7 positions match TRBD1. The V segment lost 6 bases and the J segment 0 bases; nucleotides outside the gene matches: 8. Per germline, CDR1 SGHTA and CDR2 FQGNSA. The CDR3 covers 15 residues. The CDR3 sequence is CASRRTGTDSYEQYF. In DNA form, the CDR3 reads TGTGCCAGCAGGCGAACCGGGACAGACTCCTACGAGCAGTACTTC.

The V call is TRBV4-3, the J call TRBJ2-1; D possibly corresponds to TRBD2 (7 bases). V was clipped by 0 bases and J by 1 base, with 13 bases between them. Per the germline V gene, CDR1 is LGHNA and CDR2 is YSLEER. The CDR3 is 17 residues long. The CDR3 nucleotides are TGCGCCAGCAGCCAAGATAGGAGGGGGGGATCCTACAATGAGCAGTTCTTC. Amino acids: CASSQDRRGGSYNEQFF.

V usage is TRBV21-1 and J usage is TRBJ2-7; the D segment call TRBD2 is taken from the table without a DNA check. TRBV21-1 is a documented pseudogene. The CDR3 spans 21 residues. The CDR3 coding sequence is TGTGCCAGCAGCAAAGCCGGGGGAGGACGCCTAACCGCCATTTCCTCCTACGAGCAGTACTTC. This gives the protein CASSKAGGGRLTAISSYEQYF.

For the CDR3, the DNA is TGTGCTAGTGGTTTGGTACCGACAGGCGACCATCAGCCCCAGCATTTT. Amino acids: CASGLVPTGDHQPQHF. J is TRBJ1-5 and V is TRBV12-5; the D gene is possibly TRBD1 (6 bases). The V end was cut by 0 bases, the J end by 5 bases, with 14 bases between. CDR1 LGHNT and CDR2 FRNRAP come from the germline V gene. CDR3 length equals 16 residues.

This chain links TRBV9 with TRBJ2-7, with 12 bases matching TRBD2. This CDR3 contains 15 residues. The germline gives CDR1 SGDLS, CDR2 YYNGEE. V trimming: 2 bases; J trimming: 7 bases; junction bases outside the gene matches: 7. The chain's CDR3 is CASSVSSGGAQEQYF. The CDR3, as DNA: TGTGCCAGCAGCGTCTCTAGCGGGGGGGCGCAAGAGCAGTACTTC.

The chain carries TRBV6-5 and TRBJ2-3, with D unresolved. With 2 bases removed from V and 4 bases from J, the gap between germline ends came to 10 bases. This CDR3 has 14 amino acids. Germline-derived CDR1 and CDR2 are MNHEY and SVGAGI. The CDR3 DNA reads as TGTGCCAGCAGTTACCTGGCGGCCGCAGATACGCAGTATTTT. Its protein product is CASSYLAAADTQYF.